This is a list of T cell receptor beta chains from one sample in a study of esophageal squamous cell carcinoma under preoperative chemotherapy. MiXCR was run by TCRdb on the PCR reads, yielding one entry per CDR3 protein. The sample records around 9,300 distinct CDR3 sequences, over 40% being singletons. Sampling was conducted from a patient given preoperative chemotherapy. The source of these receptors is a human donor with esophageal squamous cell carcinoma. The donor label of this sample is uncertain. The CDR3 runs from the conserved cysteine through the conserved F or W. The D gene is left open where the match is weak. Some rows mark clone size as missing; the rest say once, few, many or name a class of expanded clone.

v_call	j_call	clone_size	d_call	cdr3_nt	cdr3_aa
TRBV12-3/TRBV12-4	TRBJ2-5	medium-sized	-	TGTGCCAGCAGTTTTGCAGGGACCTCAAACAATGAGCAGTACTTC	CASSFAGTSNNEQYF
TRBV13	TRBJ1-3	many	-	TGTGCCAGCAGCTACACCCACTCGAAGGACACCATATATTTT	CASSYTHSKDTIYF
TRBV6-1	TRBJ2-6	-	-	TGTGCCAGCAGTGAAGCAAACACCCTGTCCTTC	CASSEANTLSF
TRBV30	TRBJ2-5	many	-	TGTGCCTGGAGTGTACTAGGAAGGGAAAGGGAGACCCAGTACTTC	CAWSVLGRERETQYF
TRBV18	TRBJ1-5	many	-	TGTGCCAGCTCCGCACAGGACACTAGCAATCAGCCCCAGCATTTT	CASSAQDTSNQPQHF
TRBV7-3	TRBJ2-4	-	-	TGTGCCTTACAGGGGGGGGTCGGGGGCCGTGACCAAGAGATCCAGTACTTC	CALQGGVGGRDQEIQYF
TRBV12-3/TRBV12-4	TRBJ2-3	-	-	TGTGCCAGTGGATTAGCGGATGCCGCGAACACCGGGGAGCTGTACTTC	CASGLADAANTGELYF
TRBV5-6	TRBJ2-1	many	-	TGTGCCAGCAGCCGGGACTTCAATGAGCAGTTCTTC	CASSRDFNEQFF
TRBV6-1	TRBJ1-1	-	-	TGTGCCAGCATCGTGAACAGGGAGGGCACTGAAGCTTTCTTT	CASIVNREGTEAFF
TRBV7-2	TRBJ2-2	-	-	TGTGCCAGCAGCTCCGCTCATGGAGGTGACAAGATCGACACCGGGGAGCTGTTTTTT	CASSSAHGGDKIDTGELFF
TRBV27	TRBJ2-7	-	-	TGTGCCAGCAGTTTAAGTAGCGGAGCTCCTGGCGTCGGGCAGTACTTC	CASSLSSGAPGVGQYF
TRBV4-2	TRBJ2-7	many	-	TGTGCCAGCAGCCAAGATAACTACTCCTACGAGCAGTACTTC	CASSQDNYSYEQYF
TRBV6-1	TRBJ2-5	many	-	TGTGCCAGCAGTCCCCCCTCTCAGGGGCAAGAGACCCAGTACTTC	CASSPPSQGQETQYF
TRBV10-1	TRBJ1-1	-	TRBD1	TGCGCCAGGGTCTCCTTGACAGGGGAGAACACTGAAGCTTTCTTT	CARVSLTGENTEAFF
TRBV4-1	TRBJ2-1	many	TRBD2	TGCGCCAGCAGCCAAGCTCTAGCGGGGCTAGACGATGAGCAGTTCTTC	CASSQALAGLDDEQFF
TRBV6-5	TRBJ1-6	medium-sized	TRBD1	TGTGCCAGCAAGACAGGGTCCCACTCACCCCTCCACTTT	CASKTGSHSPLHF
TRBV6-1	TRBJ2-7	-	-	TGTGCCAGGGGGCTGTACGCAAAAAACATGCAGTACTTC	CARGLYAKNMQYF
TRBV23-1	TRBJ2-7	many	-	TGCGCCAGCAGTCAATCGTACGGGACGGAGGTGAGGAACTCCCTAGGGCAGTACTTC	CASSQSYGTEVRNSLGQYF
TRBV5-1	TRBJ2-1	many	TRBD1	TGCGCCAGCAGCTCCCGGACAGGGTATGGGGTCGAGCAGTTCTTC	CASSSRTGYGVEQFF
TRBV6-1	TRBJ2-1	-	-	TGTGCCAGCAGTGAGGGGATGGCCAAAAATGAGCAGTACTTT	CASSEGMAKNEQYF
TRBV7-2	TRBJ2-3	-	-	TGTGCCAGCAGCTTAGACAGCGGAGGCACAGATACGCAGTATTTT	CASSLDSGGTDTQYF
TRBV6-1	TRBJ2-4	-	-	TGTGCCAGCAGGAAGGGTTATGACGGAAACATTCAGTACTTC	CASRKGYDGNIQYF
TRBV6-1	TRBJ1-6	many	TRBD1	TGTGCCAGCAGTACGTCCCGGGACAGGGGCTCACCCCTCCACTTT	CASSTSRDRGSPLHF
TRBV6-1	TRBJ2-1	-	-	TGTGCCAGCAGTGAATATATACTAGCAGTGGATGAGCAGTTATTC	CASSEYILAVDEQLF
TRBV6-1	TRBJ2-2	-	-	TGTGCCAGCACTAAAGGGGATAACACCGGGGAGCTGTTTTTT	CASTKGDNTGELFF
TRBV6-2/TRBV6-3	TRBJ2-5	many	TRBD2	TGTGCCAGCAGTCCCCGGTCGGGGACTAGCGGGATATACAATGAGCAGTACTTC	CASSPRSGTSGIYNEQYF
TRBV6-1	TRBJ2-3	-	-	TGTGCCAGTACCGGGCCCCGCGGGAAAGATACGCAGTATTTC	CASTGPRGKDTQYF
TRBV7-8	TRBJ2-7	-	-	TGTGCCAGCAGCCCATTAGCGGTCTCCTCCAATGAGCAGTACTTC	CASSPLAVSSNEQYF
TRBV11-1	TRBJ1-1	-	-	TGTGCCAGCAGCTTCGACAGATTGAACACTGAAGCTTTCTTT	CASSFDRLNTEAFF
TRBV6-1	TRBJ2-5	-	-	TGTGCCAGCAGTGAATATGAGGGACGGGAGGAGACCCAGTACTTC	CASSEYEGREETQYF
TRBV6-1	TRBJ2-7	many	-	TGTGCCAGCAGCCGCCAAGACACTGACTACGAGCAGTACTTC	CASSRQDTDYEQYF
TRBV4-2	TRBJ2-1	-	TRBD2	TGTGCCAGCAGCCAAGATTGGACTAGCGGTCCCAATGAGCAGTTCTTC	CASSQDWTSGPNEQFF
TRBV6-1	TRBJ1-1	-	TRBD1	TGTGCCAGCAGCCAAACAGGGGCAGGCACTGAAGCTTTCTTT	CASSQTGAGTEAFF
TRBV20-1	TRBJ2-1	-	TRBD2	TGCAGTGCCGAGGGGACTAGCGGGAGAGGTGAGCAGTTCTTC	CSAEGTSGRGEQFF
TRBV12-3/TRBV12-4	TRBJ2-3	-	-	TGTGCGGGCAGGGGGGGGCGTGAGAAAGATACGCAGTATTTC	CAGRGGREKDTQYF